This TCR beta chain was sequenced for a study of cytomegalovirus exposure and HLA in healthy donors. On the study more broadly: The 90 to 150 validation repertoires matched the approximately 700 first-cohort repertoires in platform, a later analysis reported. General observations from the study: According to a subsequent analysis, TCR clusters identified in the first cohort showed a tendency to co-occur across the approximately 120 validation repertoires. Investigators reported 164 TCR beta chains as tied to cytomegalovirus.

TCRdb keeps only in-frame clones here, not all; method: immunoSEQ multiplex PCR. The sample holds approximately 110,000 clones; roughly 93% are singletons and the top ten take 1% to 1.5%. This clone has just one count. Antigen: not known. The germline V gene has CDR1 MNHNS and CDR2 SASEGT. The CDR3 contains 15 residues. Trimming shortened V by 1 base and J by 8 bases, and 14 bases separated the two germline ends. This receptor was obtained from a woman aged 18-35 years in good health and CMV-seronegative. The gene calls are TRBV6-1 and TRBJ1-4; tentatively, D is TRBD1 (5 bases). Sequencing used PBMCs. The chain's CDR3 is CASSEVSGRNEKLFF. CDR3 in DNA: TGTGCCAGCAGTGAAGTATCAGGGAGGAACGAAAAACTGTTTTTT.